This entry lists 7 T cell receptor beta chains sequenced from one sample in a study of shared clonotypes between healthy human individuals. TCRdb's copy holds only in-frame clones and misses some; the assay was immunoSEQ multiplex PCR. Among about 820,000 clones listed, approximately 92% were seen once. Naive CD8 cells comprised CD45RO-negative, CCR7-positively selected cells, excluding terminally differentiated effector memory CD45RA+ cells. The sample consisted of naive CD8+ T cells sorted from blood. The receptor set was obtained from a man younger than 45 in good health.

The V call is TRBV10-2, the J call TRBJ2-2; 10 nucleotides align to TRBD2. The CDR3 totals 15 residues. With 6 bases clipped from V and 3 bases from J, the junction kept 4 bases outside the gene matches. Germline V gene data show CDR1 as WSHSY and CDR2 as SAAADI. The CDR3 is CASRKLAGHTGELFF. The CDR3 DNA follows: TGCGCCAGCAGGAAACTAGCGGGACACACCGGGGAGCTGTTTTTT.

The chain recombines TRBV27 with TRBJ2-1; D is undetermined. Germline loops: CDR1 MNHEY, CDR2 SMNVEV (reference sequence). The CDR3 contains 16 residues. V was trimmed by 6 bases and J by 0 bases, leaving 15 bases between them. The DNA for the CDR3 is TGTGCCAGCAGCTCCGGCAAGTCTCCCTCCTACAATGAGCAGTTCTTC. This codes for CASSSGKSPSYNEQFF.

The CDR3 loop reads CASSWRQGSYEQYF. The CDR3 DNA sequence: TGTGCCAGCAGCTGGAGACAGGGGTCCTACGAGCAGTACTTC. The chain couples TRBV5-5 to TRBJ2-7, with 8 bases lining up with TRBD1. This CDR3 has 14 amino acids. The germline V gene has CDR1 SGHKS and CDR2 YYEKEE (reference sequence). The junction had 3 bases not matched to a gene; V was cut back by 3 bases and J by 1 base.

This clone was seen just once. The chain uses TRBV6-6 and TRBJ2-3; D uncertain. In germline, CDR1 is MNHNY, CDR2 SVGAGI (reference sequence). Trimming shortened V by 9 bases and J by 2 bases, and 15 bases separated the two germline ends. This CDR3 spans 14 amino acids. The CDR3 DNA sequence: TGTGCCAGTTCCAGCCTCCTGATCACAGATACGCAGTATTTT. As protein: CASSSLLITDTQYF.

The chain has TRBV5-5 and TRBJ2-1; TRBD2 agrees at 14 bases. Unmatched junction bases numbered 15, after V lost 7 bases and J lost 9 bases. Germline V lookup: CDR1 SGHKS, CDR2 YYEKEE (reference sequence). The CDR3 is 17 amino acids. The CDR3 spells CASGPTPGLAGALEQFF. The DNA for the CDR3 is TGTGCCAGCGGCCCAACTCCGGGACTAGCGGGAGCCCTTGAGCAGTTCTTC.

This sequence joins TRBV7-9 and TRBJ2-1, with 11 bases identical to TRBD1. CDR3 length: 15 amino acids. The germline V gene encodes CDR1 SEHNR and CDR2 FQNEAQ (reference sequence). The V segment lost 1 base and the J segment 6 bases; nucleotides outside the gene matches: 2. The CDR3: CASSLGGTGGNEQFF. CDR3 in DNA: TGTGCCAGCAGCTTAGGCGGGACAGGGGGCAATGAGCAGTTCTTC. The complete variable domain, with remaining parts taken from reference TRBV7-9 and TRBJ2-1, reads DTGVSQNPRHKITKRGQNVTFRCDPISEHNRLYWYRQTLGQGPEFLTYFQNEAQLEKSRLLSDRFSAERPKGSFSTLEIQRTEQGDSAMYLCASSLGGTGGNEQFFGPGTRLTVL.

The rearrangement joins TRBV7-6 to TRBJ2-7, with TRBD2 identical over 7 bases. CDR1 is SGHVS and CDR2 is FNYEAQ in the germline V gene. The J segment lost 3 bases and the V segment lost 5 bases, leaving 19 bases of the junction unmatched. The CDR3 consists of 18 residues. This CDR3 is CASSPTTSRQGFVYEQYF. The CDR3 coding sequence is TGTGCCAGCAGCCCAACGACTAGCCGTCAGGGTTTTGTCTACGAGCAGTACTTC.